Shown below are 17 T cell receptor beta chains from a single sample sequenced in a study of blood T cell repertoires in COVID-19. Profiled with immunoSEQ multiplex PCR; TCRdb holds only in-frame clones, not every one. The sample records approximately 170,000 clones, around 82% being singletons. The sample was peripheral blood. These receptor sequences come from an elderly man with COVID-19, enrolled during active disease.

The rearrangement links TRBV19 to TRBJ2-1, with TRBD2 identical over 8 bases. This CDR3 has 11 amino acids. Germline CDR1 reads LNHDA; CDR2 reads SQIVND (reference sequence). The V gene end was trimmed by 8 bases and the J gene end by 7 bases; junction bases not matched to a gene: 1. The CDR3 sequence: CASREGNEQFF. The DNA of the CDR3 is TGTGCCAGTCGGGAGGGAAATGAGCAGTTCTTC.

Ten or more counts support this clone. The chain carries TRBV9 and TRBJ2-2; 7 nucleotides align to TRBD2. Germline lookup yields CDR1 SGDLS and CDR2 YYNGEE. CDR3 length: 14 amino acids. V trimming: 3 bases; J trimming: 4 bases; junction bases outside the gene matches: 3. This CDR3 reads CASSAGGVTGELFF. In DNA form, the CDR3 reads TGTGCCAGCAGCGCTGGGGGGGTCACCGGGGAGCTGTTTTTT.

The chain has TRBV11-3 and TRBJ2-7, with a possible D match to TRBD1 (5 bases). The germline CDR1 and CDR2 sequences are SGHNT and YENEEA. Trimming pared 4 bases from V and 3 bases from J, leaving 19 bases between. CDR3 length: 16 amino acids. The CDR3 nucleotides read TGTGCCAGCAGCTCCCATAGACAGATAGCCAACTACGAGCAGTACTTC. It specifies CASSSHRQIANYEQYF. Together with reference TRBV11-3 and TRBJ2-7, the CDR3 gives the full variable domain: EAGVVQSPRYKIIEKKQPVAFWCNPISGHNTLYWYLQNLGQGPELLIRYENEEAVDDSQLPKDRFSAERLKGVDSTLKIQPAELGDSAVYLCASSSHRQIANYEQYFGPGTRLTVT.

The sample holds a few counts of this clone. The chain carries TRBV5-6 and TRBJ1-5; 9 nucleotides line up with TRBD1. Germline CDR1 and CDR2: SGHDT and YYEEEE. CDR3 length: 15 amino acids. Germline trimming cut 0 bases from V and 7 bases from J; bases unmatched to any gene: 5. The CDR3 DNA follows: TGTGCCAGCAGCTTGGCTGGACAGGGGAAACAGCCCCAGCATTTT. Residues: CASSLAGQGKQPQHF.

The CDR3 is CASSLERSSYEQYF. CDR3 DNA: TGTGCCAGCAGCTTAGAGAGGAGCTCCTACGAGCAGTACTTC. The chain recombines TRBV11-2 with TRBJ2-7; D is unresolved. Per germline, CDR1 SGHAT and CDR2 FQNNGV. V was trimmed by 0 bases and J by 0 bases, leaving 6 bases between them. There are 14 residues in the CDR3.

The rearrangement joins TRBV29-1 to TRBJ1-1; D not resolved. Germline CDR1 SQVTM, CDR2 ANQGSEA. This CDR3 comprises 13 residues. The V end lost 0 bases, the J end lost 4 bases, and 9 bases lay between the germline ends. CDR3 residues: CSVEDRRATEAFF. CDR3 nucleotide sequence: TGCAGCGTTGAAGATAGGAGGGCCACTGAAGCTTTCTTT.

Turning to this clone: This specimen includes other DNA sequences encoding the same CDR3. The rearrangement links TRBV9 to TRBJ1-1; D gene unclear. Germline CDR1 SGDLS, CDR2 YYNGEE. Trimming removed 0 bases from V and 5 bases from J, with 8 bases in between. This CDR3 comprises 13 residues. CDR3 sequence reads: CASSVGGYTEAFF. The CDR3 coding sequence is TGTGCCAGCAGCGTAGGAGGGTATACTGAAGCTTTCTTT. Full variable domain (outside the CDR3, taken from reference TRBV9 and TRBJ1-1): DSGVTQTPKHLITATGQRVTLRCSPRSGDLSVYWYQQSLDQGLQFLIQYYNGEERAKGNILERFSAQQFPDLHSELNLSSLELGDSALYFCASSVGGYTEAFFGQGTRLTVV.

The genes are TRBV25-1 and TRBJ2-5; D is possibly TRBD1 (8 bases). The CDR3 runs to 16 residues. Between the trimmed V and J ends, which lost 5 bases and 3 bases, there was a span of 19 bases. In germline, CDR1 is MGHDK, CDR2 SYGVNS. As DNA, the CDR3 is TGTGCCAGCAGTCCACGACAGGGGAGGGGGAAAGAGACCCAGTACTTC. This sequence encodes CASSPRQGRGKETQYF.

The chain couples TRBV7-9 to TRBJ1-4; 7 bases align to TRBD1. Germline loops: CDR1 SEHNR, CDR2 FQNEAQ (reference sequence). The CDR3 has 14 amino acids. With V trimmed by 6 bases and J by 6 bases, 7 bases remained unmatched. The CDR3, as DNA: TGTGCCAGCAGTTCTTACAGGGGTGATGAAAAACTGTTTTTT. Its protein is CASSSYRGDEKLFF.

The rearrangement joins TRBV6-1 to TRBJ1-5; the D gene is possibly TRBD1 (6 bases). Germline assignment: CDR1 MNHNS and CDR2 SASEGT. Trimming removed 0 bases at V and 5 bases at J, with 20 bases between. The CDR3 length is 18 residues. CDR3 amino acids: CASSEAREGQGTYQPQHF. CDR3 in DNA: TGTGCCAGCAGTGAAGCACGGGAGGGGCAGGGGACCTATCAGCCCCAGCATTTT.

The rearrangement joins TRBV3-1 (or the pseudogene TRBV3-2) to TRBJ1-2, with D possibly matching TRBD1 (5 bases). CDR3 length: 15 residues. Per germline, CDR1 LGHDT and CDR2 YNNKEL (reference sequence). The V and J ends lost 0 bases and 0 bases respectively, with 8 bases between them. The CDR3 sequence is CASSQDVTANYGYTF. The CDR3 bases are TGTGCCAGCAGCCAAGATGTGACAGCTAACTATGGCTACACCTTC.

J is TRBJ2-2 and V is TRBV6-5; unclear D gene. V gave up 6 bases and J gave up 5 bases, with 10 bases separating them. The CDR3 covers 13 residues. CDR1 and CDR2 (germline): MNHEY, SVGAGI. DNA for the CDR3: TGTGCCAGCAGGAACTTGTGGACCGGGGAGCTGTTTTTT. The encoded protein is CASRNLWTGELFF.

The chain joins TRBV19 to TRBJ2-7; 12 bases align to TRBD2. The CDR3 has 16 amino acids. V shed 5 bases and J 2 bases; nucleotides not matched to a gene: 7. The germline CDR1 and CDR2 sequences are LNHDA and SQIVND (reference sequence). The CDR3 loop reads CASSPGTSGRTYEQYF. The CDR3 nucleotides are TGTGCCAGTAGTCCCGGGACTAGCGGGCGGACCTACGAGCAGTACTTC.

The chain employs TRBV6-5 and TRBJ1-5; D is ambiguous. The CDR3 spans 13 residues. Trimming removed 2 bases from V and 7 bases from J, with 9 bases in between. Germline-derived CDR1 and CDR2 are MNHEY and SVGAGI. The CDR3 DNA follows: TGTGCCAGCAGTTACCCCCACAGCCAGCCCCAGCATTTT. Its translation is CASSYPHSQPQHF.

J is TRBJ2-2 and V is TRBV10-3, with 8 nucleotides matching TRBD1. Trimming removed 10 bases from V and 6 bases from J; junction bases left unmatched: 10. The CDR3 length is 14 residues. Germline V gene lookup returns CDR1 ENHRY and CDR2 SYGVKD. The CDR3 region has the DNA TGTGCCACCGGACAGGGTTTAGACGCCGGGGAGCTGTTTTTT. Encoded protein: CATGQGLDAGELFF.

CDR3 protein: CASSPRGLSRNEQYF. In nucleotides, the CDR3 is TGTGCCAGCAGTCCGAGGGGGCTCTCGAGGAACGAGCAGTACTTC. The chain employs TRBV28 and TRBJ2-7; TRBD1 agrees at 7 bases. Germline assignment: CDR1 MDHEN and CDR2 SYDVKM. The CDR3 extends over 15 amino acids. J was trimmed by 5 bases and V by 5 bases; bases with no gene match: 12.

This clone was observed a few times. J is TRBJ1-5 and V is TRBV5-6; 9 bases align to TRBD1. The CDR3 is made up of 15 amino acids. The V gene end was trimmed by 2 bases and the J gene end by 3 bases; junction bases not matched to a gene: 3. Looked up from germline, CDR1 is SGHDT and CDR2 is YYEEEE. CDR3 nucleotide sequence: TGTGCCAGCAGCTTCACAGGGGGCTACAATCAGCCCCAGCATTTT. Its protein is CASSFTGGYNQPQHF.